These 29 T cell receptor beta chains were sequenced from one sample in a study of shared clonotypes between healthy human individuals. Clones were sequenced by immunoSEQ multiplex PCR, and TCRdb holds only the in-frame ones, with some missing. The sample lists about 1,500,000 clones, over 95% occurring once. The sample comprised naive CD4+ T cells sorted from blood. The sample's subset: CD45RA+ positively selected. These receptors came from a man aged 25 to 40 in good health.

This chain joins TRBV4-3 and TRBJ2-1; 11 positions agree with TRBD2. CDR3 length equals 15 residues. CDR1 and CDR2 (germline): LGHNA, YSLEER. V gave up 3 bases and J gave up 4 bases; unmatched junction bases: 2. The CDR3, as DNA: TGCGCCAGCAGCCAGGGACTAGCGGATTACAATGAGCAGTTCTTC. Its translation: CASSQGLADYNEQFF.

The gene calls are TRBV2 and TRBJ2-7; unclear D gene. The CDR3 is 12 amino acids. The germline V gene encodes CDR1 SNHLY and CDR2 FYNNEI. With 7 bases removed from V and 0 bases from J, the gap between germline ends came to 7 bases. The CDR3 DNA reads TGTGCCAGCACTTTCCTCTCCTACGAGCAGTACTTC. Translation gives CASTFLSYEQYF.

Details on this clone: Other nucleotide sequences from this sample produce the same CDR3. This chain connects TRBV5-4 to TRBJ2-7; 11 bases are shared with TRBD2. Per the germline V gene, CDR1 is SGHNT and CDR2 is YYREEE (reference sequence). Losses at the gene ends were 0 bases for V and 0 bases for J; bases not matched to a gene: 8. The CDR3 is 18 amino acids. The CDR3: CASSLGLAGGGSSYEQYF. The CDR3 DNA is TGTGCCAGCAGCTTGGGGCTAGCGGGAGGAGGCAGCTCCTACGAGCAGTACTTC.

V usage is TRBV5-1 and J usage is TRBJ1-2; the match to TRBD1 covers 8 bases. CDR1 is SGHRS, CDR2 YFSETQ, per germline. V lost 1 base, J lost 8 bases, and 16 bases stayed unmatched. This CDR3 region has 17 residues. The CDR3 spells CASSLLGQGIPMEGYTF. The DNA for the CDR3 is TGCGCCAGCAGCTTGTTAGGACAGGGCATCCCTATGGAGGGCTACACCTTC.

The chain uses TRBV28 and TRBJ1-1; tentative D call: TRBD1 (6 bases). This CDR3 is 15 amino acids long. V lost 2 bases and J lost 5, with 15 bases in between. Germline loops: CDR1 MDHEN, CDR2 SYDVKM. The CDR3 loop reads CASSLRGTWGTEAFF. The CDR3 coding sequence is TGTGCCAGCAGTTTACGGGGGACATGGGGGACTGAAGCTTTCTTT.

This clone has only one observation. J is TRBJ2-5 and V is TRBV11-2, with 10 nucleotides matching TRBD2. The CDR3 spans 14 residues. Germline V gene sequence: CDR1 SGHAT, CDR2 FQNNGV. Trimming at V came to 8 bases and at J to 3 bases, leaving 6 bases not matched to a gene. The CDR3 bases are TGTGCCAGCCGAGGGACTAGCGAGAAAGAGACCCAGTACTTC. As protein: CASRGTSEKETQYF. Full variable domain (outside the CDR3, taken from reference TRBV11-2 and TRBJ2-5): EAGVAQSPRYKIIEKRQSVAFWCNPISGHATLYWYQQILGQGPKLLIQFQNNGVVDDSQLPKDRFSAERLKGVDSTLKIQPAKLEDSAVYLCASRGTSEKETQYFGPGTRLLVL.

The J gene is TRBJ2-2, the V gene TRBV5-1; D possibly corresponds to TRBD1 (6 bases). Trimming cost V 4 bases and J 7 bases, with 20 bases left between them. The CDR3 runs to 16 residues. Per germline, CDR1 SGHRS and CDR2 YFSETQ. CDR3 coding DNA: TGCGCCAGCAGCCGAGGGGACATGAGCCCAATCGGGGAGCTGTTTTTT. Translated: CASSRGDMSPIGELFF.

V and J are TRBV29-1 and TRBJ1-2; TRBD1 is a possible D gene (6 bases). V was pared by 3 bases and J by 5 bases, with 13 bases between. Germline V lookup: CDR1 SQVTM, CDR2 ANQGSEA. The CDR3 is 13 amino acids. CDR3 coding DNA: TGCAGCGTTGATAGTGAGGGGGTTTATGGCTACACCTTC. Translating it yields CSVDSEGVYGYTF.

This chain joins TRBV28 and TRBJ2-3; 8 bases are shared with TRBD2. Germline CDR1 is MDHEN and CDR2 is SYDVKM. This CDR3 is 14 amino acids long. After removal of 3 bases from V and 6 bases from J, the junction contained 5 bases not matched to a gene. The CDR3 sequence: CASSFRLAFDTQYF. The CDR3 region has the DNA TGTGCCAGCAGTTTTAGACTAGCGTTTGATACGCAGTATTTT.

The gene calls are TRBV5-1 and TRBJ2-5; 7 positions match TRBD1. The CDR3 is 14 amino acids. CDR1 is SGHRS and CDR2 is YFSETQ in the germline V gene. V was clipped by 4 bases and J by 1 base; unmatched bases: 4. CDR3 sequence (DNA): TGCGCCAGCAGCATCGGGACAGTCCAAGAGACCCAGTACTTC. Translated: CASSIGTVQETQYF. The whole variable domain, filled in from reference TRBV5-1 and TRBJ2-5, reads KAGVTQTPRYLIKTRGQQVTLSCSPISGHRSVSWYQQTPGQGLQFLFEYFSETQRNKGNFPGRFSGRQFSNSRSEMNVSTLELGDSALYLCASSIGTVQETQYFGPGTRLLVL.

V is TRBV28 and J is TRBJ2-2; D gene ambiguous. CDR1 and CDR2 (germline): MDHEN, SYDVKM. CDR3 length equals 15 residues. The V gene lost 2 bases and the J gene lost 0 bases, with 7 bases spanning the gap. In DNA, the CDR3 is TGTGCCAGCAGTTTAAACGTGGCGAACACCGGGGAGCTGTTTTTT. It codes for CASSLNVANTGELFF.

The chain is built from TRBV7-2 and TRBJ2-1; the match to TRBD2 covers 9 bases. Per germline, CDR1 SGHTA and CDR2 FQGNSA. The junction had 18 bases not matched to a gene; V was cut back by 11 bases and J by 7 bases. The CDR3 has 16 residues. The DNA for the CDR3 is TGTGCCGCGCGCGCTAGCGGGATCATGCCTGGGAATGAGCAGTTCTTC. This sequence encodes CAARASGIMPGNEQFF. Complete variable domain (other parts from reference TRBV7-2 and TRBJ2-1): GAGVSQSPSNKVTEKGKDVELRCDPISGHTALYWYRQSLGQGLEFLIYFQGNSAPDKSGLPSDRFSAERTGGSVSTLTIQRTQQEDSAVYLCAARASGIMPGNEQFFGPGTRLTVL.

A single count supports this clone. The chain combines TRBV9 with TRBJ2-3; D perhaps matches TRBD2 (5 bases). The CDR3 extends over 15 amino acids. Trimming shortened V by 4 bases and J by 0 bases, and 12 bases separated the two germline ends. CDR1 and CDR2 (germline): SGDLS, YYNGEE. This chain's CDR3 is CASSPTAGSTDTQYF. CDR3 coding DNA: TGTGCCAGCAGCCCAACTGCGGGCAGCACAGATACGCAGTATTTT.

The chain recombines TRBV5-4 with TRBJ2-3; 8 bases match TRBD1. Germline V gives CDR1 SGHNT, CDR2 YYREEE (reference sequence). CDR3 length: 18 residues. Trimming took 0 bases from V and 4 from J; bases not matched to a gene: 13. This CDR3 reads CASSLDRQGTAGPDTQYF. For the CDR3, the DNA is TGTGCCAGCAGCTTGGATCGACAGGGGACCGCGGGCCCAGATACGCAGTATTTT.

This chain's CDR3 is CAISGRDSYNEQFF. As DNA, the CDR3 is TGTGCCATCAGTGGACGGGATTCCTACAATGAGCAGTTCTTC. The chain uses TRBV10-3 and TRBJ2-1; possible D gene TRBD2, 5 bases. Germline V gene sequence: CDR1 ENHRY, CDR2 SYGVKD. The CDR3 is made up of 14 amino acids. V was trimmed by 4 bases and J by 1 base, leaving 8 bases between them.

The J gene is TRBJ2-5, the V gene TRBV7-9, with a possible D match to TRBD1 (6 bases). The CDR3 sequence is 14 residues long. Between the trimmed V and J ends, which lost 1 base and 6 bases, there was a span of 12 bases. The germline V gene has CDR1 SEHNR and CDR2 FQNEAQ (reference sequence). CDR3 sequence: CASSLERRGQTQYF. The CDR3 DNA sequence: TGTGCCAGCAGCTTAGAACGCAGGGGTCAGACCCAGTACTTC.

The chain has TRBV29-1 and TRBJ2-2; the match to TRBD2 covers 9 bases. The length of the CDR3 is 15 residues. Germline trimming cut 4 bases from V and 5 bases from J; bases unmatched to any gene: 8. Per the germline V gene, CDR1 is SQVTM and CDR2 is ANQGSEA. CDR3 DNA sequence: TGCAGCGTTGCTATAGCGGGAGTTAGTACCGGGGAGCTGTTTTTT. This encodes CSVAIAGVSTGELFF.

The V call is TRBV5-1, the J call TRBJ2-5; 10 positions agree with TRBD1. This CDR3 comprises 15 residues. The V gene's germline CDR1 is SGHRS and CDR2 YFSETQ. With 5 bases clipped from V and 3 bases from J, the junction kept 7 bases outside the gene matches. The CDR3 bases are TGCGCCAGCAGACGTTCAGGGACAGGGGAAGAGACCCAGTACTTC. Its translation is CASRRSGTGEETQYF. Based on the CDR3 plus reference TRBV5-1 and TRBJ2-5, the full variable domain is KAGVTQTPRYLIKTRGQQVTLSCSPISGHRSVSWYQQTPGQGLQFLFEYFSETQRNKGNFPGRFSGRQFSNSRSEMNVSTLELGDSALYLCASRRSGTGEETQYFGPGTRLLVL.

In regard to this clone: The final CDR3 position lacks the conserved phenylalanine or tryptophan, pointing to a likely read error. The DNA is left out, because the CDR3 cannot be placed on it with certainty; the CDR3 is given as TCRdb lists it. The CDR3 here is CASSSDPGQGLI. This rearrangement joins TRBV2 to TRBJ2-7; TRBD1 is the table's D call and was not checked against the DNA. Per germline, CDR1 SNHLY and CDR2 FYNNEI. Inclusive of both ends, the CDR3 amounts to 12 amino acids.

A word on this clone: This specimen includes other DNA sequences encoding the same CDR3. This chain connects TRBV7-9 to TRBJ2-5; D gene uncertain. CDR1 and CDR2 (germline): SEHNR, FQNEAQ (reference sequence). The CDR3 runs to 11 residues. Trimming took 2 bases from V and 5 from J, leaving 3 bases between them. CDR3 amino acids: CASSLLETQYF. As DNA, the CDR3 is TGTGCCAGCAGCTTATTGGAGACCCAGTACTTC.

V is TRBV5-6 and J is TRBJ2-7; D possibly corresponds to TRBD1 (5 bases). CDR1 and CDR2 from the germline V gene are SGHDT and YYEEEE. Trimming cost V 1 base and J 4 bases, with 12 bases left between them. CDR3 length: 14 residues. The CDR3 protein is CASSLFLQVYEQYF. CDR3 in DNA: TGTGCCAGCAGCTTGTTTTTACAGGTTTACGAGCAGTACTTC.

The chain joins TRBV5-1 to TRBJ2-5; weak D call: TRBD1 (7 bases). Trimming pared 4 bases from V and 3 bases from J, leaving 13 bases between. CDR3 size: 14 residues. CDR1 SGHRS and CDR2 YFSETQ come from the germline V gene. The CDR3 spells CASSAGQREETQYF. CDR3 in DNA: TGCGCCAGCAGCGCGGGACAGCGAGAAGAGACCCAGTACTTC. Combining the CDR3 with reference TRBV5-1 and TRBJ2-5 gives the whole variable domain KAGVTQTPRYLIKTRGQQVTLSCSPISGHRSVSWYQQTPGQGLQFLFEYFSETQRNKGNFPGRFSGRQFSNSRSEMNVSTLELGDSALYLCASSAGQREETQYFGPGTRLLVL.

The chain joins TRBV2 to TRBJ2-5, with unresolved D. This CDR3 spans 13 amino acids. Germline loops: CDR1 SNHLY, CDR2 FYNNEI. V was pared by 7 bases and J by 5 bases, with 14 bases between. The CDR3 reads CASTGPVRETQYF. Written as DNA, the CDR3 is TGTGCCAGCACCGGCCCGGTACGGGAGACCCAGTACTTC.

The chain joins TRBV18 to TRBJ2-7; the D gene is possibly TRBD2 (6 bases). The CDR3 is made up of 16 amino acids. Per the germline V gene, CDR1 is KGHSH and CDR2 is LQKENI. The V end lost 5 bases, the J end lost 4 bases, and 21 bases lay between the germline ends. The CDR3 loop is CASSSRPGGIPYEQYF. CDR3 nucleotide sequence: TGTGCCAGCTCATCCCGCCCTGGCGGGATACCTTACGAGCAGTACTTC.

In DNA, the CDR3 is TGTGCCAGCAGCTTAAGAGGAGGGTCGGGAAACACCATATATTTT. Its protein product is CASSLRGGSGNTIYF. The chain recombines TRBV7-3 with TRBJ1-3; D uncertain. Trimming took off 1 base at V and 4 bases at J, with 11 bases between the two ends. This CDR3 is 15 amino acids long. Germline lookup yields CDR1 SGHTA and CDR2 FQGTGA. Full variable domain (missing parts from reference TRBV7-3 and TRBJ1-3): GAGVSQTPSNKVTEKGKYVELRCDPISGHTALYWYRQSLGQGPEFLIYFQGTGAADDSGLPNDRFFAVRPEGSVSTLKIQRTERGDSAVYLCASSLRGGSGNTIYFGEGSWLTVV.

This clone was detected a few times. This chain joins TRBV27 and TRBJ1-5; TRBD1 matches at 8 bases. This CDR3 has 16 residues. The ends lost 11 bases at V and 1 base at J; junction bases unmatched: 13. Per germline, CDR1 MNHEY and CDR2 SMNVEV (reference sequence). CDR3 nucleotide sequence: TGTGCCGGGTGGGCAGGGGGCGCCGGGAGCAATCAGCCCCAGCATTTT. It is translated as CAGWAGGAGSNQPQHF.

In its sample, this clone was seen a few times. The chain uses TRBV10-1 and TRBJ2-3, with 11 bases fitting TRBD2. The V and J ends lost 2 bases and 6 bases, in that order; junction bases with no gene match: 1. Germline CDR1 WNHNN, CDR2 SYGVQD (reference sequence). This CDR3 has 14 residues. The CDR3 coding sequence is TGCGCCAGCAGTGAGACTAGCGGGAGTGATACGCAGTATTTT. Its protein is CASSETSGSDTQYF.

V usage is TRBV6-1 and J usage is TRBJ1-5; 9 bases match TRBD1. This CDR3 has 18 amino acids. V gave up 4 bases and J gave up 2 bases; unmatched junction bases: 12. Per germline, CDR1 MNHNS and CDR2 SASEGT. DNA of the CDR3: TGTGCCAGCAGTGGGGGGAGGGACAGGGCGTACGGCAATCAGCCCCAGCATTTT. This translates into CASSGGRDRAYGNQPQHF.

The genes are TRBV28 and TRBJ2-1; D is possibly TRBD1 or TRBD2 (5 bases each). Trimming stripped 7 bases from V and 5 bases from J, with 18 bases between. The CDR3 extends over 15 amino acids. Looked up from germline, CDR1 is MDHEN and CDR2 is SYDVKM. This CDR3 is CASTSRDEGHNEQFF. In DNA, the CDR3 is TGTGCCAGCACATCCCGGGACGAAGGCCACAATGAGCAGTTCTTC.